Described below is a single TCR beta chain sequence and its context. Its antigen is still unknown. Before the COVID-19 pandemic, during about 2011-2019, CD4+ T cells were taken from unexposed donors. Isolation of CD4+ T cells took place after approximately 10 days in culture. This CDR3 comprises 16 residues. Between the trimmed V and J ends, which lost 0 bases and 8 bases, there was a span of 19 bases. Germline CDR1 and CDR2: WSHSY and SAAADI. The data were obtained in a study of CD4 T cells in relation to SARS-CoV-2 and coronaviruses. On the study more broadly: No peptide or an HIV-1 Nef peptide pool served as negative control. Crossreactive spike epitopes shared across donors were mapped to their HLA restriction.

Study findings and constraints: Compared with monoreactive clones, crossreactive clones showed significantly weaker SARS-CoV-2 expansion.

Clones were sequenced by immunoSEQ multiplex PCR, and TCRdb holds only the in-frame ones, with some missing. The sample holds 20,000 to 25,000 clones, just over 75% seen once. The material sequenced was CD4+ T cells from PBMCs, cultured in vitro. The rearrangement joins TRBV10-2 to TRBJ1-2, with D possibly being TRBD1 (6 bases). This TCR was recovered from a human donor in good health. In nucleotides, the CDR3 is TGCGCCAGCAGTGAGTCGCGTTTATGGGGGGCAAGGGGCTACACCTTC. Protein product: CASSESRLWGARGYTF.